This TCR beta chain comes out of a study of molecular identifiers for immune sequencing clone quantification (dated by TCRdb to 2016 to 2018). Study-wide context: For a replicate experiment, the RNA from either 20,000 or 100,000 naive CD8 T cells was divided into five aliquots, and four of those aliquots went on to sequencing. This methods study used CD8 T cells to benchmark TCR RNA copy counting and molecular-identifier clustering-based TCR repertoire sequencing (MIDCIRS). What the work shows at the level of the full study, not this receptor alone: In CMV-specific effector cells, clones with more than 20 RNA copies contained over 99% of molecules, whereas in naive cells such clones contained under 1% of molecules. Spiked-in Jurkat TCR RNA (roughly 10 copies' worth), which is not part of the donor repertoire, was contained in the naive libraries. Modeling estimated roughly 3 recovered TCR RNA copies per cell, compared with about 10 by digital PCR, which implies roughly 30% capture efficiency. Spiked-in Jurkat TCR RNA equal to a single cell's worth was reported to be detectable even within 1,200,000 naive CD8 T cells. The sizes of highly expanded clones could end up underestimated when identical TCR molecules share a barcode. When barcode sub-clustering was not used, chimeric consensus sequences inflated TCR diversity, with chimeras reaching as high as 47%.

Libraries of naive CD8 T cells were built from anywhere between about 17,000 and 1,000,000 sorted cells, with 10%, 30% or 50% of the purified RNA used. On a BD FACSAria II, naive CD8 T cells were FACS-sorted as CD8+CD4-CCR7+CD45RA+ and collected into RLT Plus buffer. To test detection sensitivity, Jurkat RNA equivalent to roughly nine TCR copies was spiked into samples of about 20,000-1,100,000 naive CD8 T cells. Enrichment of CD8 T cells was done with RosetteSep CD8+ T Cell Enrichment Cocktail plus Ficoll-Paque, and ACK red cell lysis came afterward. The CDR3 holds 14 amino acids from the cysteine to the phenylalanine. Just CDR3 DNA is preserved here, 42 bases in frame from base 1. CDR1 and CDR2, looked up from the germline V gene, are MDHEN and SYDVKM. The table lists this clonotype with many counts. What antigen it recognizes has not been identified. At one end, the junction sequence differs from germline, possibly due to a read error.

Library preparation employed PCR. Sequenced using a NextSeq 500. Bulk TCR libraries were generated as previously described, with the TCR primers listed in Table S5 used. Purification of total RNA was performed with the Qiagen AllPrep DNA/RNA kit. Before analysis, reads from multiple sequencing runs of the same library were pooled. As for the authors' bioinformatics: Reads were retained only if their TCR constant sequence matched exactly, and those retained reads were trimmed to 150 nt and grouped according to their 12-nt molecular barcodes. Reads within each barcode group were sub-clustered using a 15% Levenshtein threshold, and quality-weighted consensus sequences were constructed for each RNA molecule. Non-functional sequences were removed, as were lower-count sequences one edit away from another. Barcode sub-clusters with fewer than 20% of the maximum read count were removed, based on fitting two negative binomial distributions. TCRdb passed the public sequencing reads through fastp at Q25 and MiXCR, retaining productive beta sequences. Each CDR3 protein gets just one entry, which takes the most common genes and DNA from the rows behind it. TCRdb, not the authors, supplied the V and J calls. The sample includes roughly 630,000 distinct CDR3 sequences, with about 25% observed a single time. The top ten hold roughly 0.83% of the sample.

The sequenced sample was naive CD8+ T cells from blood, with Jurkat cell RNA spiked in. The cell subset or site label, as the study defines it: FACS-sorted CD8+CD4-CCR7+CD45RA+ naive T cells. The receptor was derived from a human donor in good health. Some libraries in this study had Jurkat cell RNA spiked in. Recombination joined TRBV28 with TRBJ1-5; the D gene assignment is ambiguous. The CDR3 is CASILGKPNQPQHF. Read as DNA, the sequence is TGTGCCAGCATTTTAGGGAAACCCAATCAGCCCCAGCATTTT.